Presented here are 29 T cell receptor beta chains from one specimen sequenced in a study of T cell responses to AZD1222 COVID-19 vaccine. The repertoire was sequenced with immunoSEQ multiplex PCR; TCRdb's copy has only in-frame clones and lacks some. The table shows some 130,000 clones, with approximately 90% occurring only once. Sequencing used peripheral blood, obtained on day 0 of AZD1222 vaccination. All receptors derive from an adult in good health.

The V call is TRBV10-3, the J call TRBJ1-5; 7 bases match TRBD1. CDR1 and CDR2 from the germline V gene are ENHRY and SYGVKD. The junction had 6 bases not matched to a gene; V was cut back by 2 bases and J by 5 bases. This CDR3 region has 15 residues. The chain's CDR3 is CAISERQGRDQPQHF. As DNA, the CDR3 is TGTGCCATCAGTGAGCGACAGGGTAGGGATCAGCCCCAGCATTTT.

This clone was counted a few times. This chain uses TRBV28 with TRBJ1-3, with no clear D. With 5 bases removed from V and 5 bases from J, the gap between germline ends came to 10 bases. CDR3 size: 13 residues. The germline V gene encodes CDR1 MDHEN and CDR2 SYDVKM. CDR3 coding DNA: TGTGCCAGCAGTGGAGAAACCAGAAACACCATATATTTT. It specifies CASSGETRNTIYF.

The chain couples TRBV3-1 (or the pseudogene TRBV3-2) to TRBJ2-1, with TRBD2 identical over 7 bases. Germline V gene data show CDR1 as LGHDT and CDR2 as YNNKEL (reference sequence). V dropped 8 bases and J dropped 4; count of bases not matched to a gene: 5. CDR3 size: 13 residues. The chain's CDR3 is CASAGELYNEQFF. CDR3 DNA: TGTGCCAGCGCGGGGGAGCTTTACAATGAGCAGTTCTTC.

CDR3 nucleotides: TGCGCCAGCAGTCAATCGGACAGTGGCTACACCTTC. Protein sequence: CASSQSDSGYTF. The V and J genes are TRBV23-1 and TRBJ1-2; D may be TRBD1 (6 bases). TRBV23-1 is placed among ORFs of uncertain function. CDR3 length: 12 residues. The germline V and J ends were trimmed by 0 bases and 7 bases, with 6 bases remaining between them.

The rearrangement uses TRBV20-1 and TRBJ1-1; perhaps TRBD1 as D (6 bases). This CDR3 is built from 13 residues. Germline assignment: CDR1 DFQATT and CDR2 SNEGSKA (reference sequence). Trimming stripped 3 bases from V and 5 bases from J, with 13 bases between. CDR3 bases: TGCAGTGCTAGTCCAGGGGCTCTGACTGAAGCTTTCTTT. Protein: CSASPGALTEAFF.

The chain is built from TRBV11-3 and TRBJ2-7; 9 positions agree with TRBD1. The CDR3 extends over 15 amino acids. Germline CDR1 reads SGHNT; CDR2 reads YENEEA. V shed 1 base, J shed 4 bases, and the junction held 5 bases outside the gene matches. The CDR3 loop reads CASSLGWDREYEQYF. The CDR3, as DNA: TGTGCCAGCAGCTTAGGATGGGACAGGGAGTACGAGCAGTACTTC.

V and J are TRBV5-4 and TRBJ2-3; TRBD2 matches at 7 bases. V gave up 4 bases and J gave up 5 bases; unmatched junction bases: 13. This CDR3 comprises 16 residues. Germline assignment: CDR1 SGHNT and CDR2 YYREEE (reference sequence). The CDR3 DNA is TGTGCCAGCAGCCCCGGTTCGGCGGGAGATAGAGATACGCAGTATTTT. It translates to CASSPGSAGDRDTQYF.

This sequence joins TRBV5-4 and TRBJ1-4; D uncertain. Trimming stripped 0 bases from V and 5 bases from J, with 8 bases between. CDR1 is SGHNT, CDR2 YYREEE, per germline (reference sequence). This CDR3 is built from 14 residues. The CDR3 sequence: CASSLGRINEKLFF. The CDR3 nucleotides read TGTGCCAGCAGCTTGGGCAGGATAAATGAAAAACTGTTTTTT.

The rearrangement links TRBV11-3 to TRBJ2-3; weak D call: TRBD2 (5 bases). The CDR3 loop spans 15 amino acids. V was clipped by 1 base and J by 0 bases, with 8 bases between them. The V gene's germline CDR1 is SGHNT and CDR2 YENEEA. The CDR3 is CASSLGGFSTDTQYF. CDR3 sequence (DNA): TGTGCCAGCAGCTTAGGAGGGTTTAGCACAGATACGCAGTATTTT.

About this clone itself: The sample has other DNA sequences that encode this CDR3 too. The chain uses TRBV12-3 or TRBV12-4 and TRBJ2-5; D remains ambiguous. The CDR3 runs to 11 residues. V was shortened by 5 bases and J by 5 bases, with 6 bases between the two germline ends. CDR3 DNA: TGTGCCAGCAGTCTTCGGGAGACCCAGTACTTC. Protein sequence: CASSLRETQYF.

The chain uses TRBV28 and TRBJ1-1; TRBD1 agrees at 7 bases. V gave up 4 bases and J gave up 4 bases; unmatched junction bases: 9. This CDR3 has 15 amino acids. Germline CDR1 MDHEN, CDR2 SYDVKM. CDR3 amino acids: CASSSPGGPGTEAFF. The DNA of the CDR3 is TGTGCCAGCAGTTCCCCAGGGGGGCCGGGCACTGAAGCTTTCTTT. Drawing the rest from reference TRBV28 and TRBJ1-1, the complete variable domain is DVKVTQSSRYLVKRTGEKVFLECVQDMDHENMFWYRQDPGLGLRLIYFSYDVKMKEKGDIPEGYSVSREKKERFSLILESASTNQTSMYLCASSSPGGPGTEAFFGQGTRLTVV.

V gene TRBV4-1 combines with J gene TRBJ2-7, with D hard to call. V was cut by 6 bases and J by 0 bases, with 9 bases left in between. Germline values: CDR1 MGHRA, CDR2 YSYEKL. The CDR3 is 13 residues long. Here the CDR3 reads CASSWLPSYEQYF. The CDR3 nucleotides read TGCGCCAGCAGTTGGTTGCCCTCCTACGAGCAGTACTTC.

The chain has TRBV5-5 and TRBJ2-1, with unresolved D. CDR3 length equals 14 residues. Germline CDR1 and CDR2: SGHKS and YYEKEE (reference sequence). Trimming removed 1 base from V and 2 bases from J, with 7 bases in between. CDR3 nucleotide sequence: TGTGCCAGCAGCTTGATCGTGACCTACAATGAGCAGTTCTTC. Protein product: CASSLIVTYNEQFF.

CDR3 nucleotides: TGCGCCAGCAGTGCGTCGGGGAGTCAGGACGAGCAGTACTTC. This gives the protein CASSASGSQDEQYF. The chain recombines TRBV10-1 with TRBJ2-7; D may be TRBD2 (5 bases). The germline CDR1 and CDR2 sequences are WNHNN and SYGVQD (reference sequence). The CDR3 spans 14 residues. The ends were cut back, 4 bases at V and 5 bases at J, with 15 bases in the middle.

The chain links TRBV18 to TRBJ1-1; a possible D gene is TRBD1 (5 bases). CDR1 and CDR2 from the germline V gene are KGHSH and LQKENI. The CDR3 has 16 residues. V was pared by 4 bases and J by 3 bases, with 18 bases between. This chain's CDR3 is CASSLHTSGLDTEAFF. In nucleotides, the CDR3 is TGTGCCAGCTCACTCCACACGTCGGGGCTTGACACTGAAGCTTTCTTT. The full variable domain, rest sourced from reference TRBV18 and TRBJ1-1, is NAGVMQNPRHLVRRRGQEARLRCSPMKGHSHVYWYRQLPEEGLKFMVYLQKENIIDESGMPKERFSAEFPKEGPSILRIQQVVRGDSAAYFCASSLHTSGLDTEAFFGQGTRLTVV.

DNA for the CDR3: TGTGCCAGCAGTTTTCCGGGGGTTAGCACAGATACGCAGTATTTT. Translating it yields CASSFPGVSTDTQYF. The chain recombines TRBV28 with TRBJ2-3, with D possibly TRBD2 on 6 matching bases. Germline CDR1 MDHEN, CDR2 SYDVKM. Trimming pared 3 bases from V and 0 bases from J, leaving 10 bases between. This CDR3 contains 15 residues.

The chain recombines TRBV11-3 with TRBJ1-1; TRBD1 might be the D (5 bases). CDR1 is SGHNT and CDR2 is YENEEA in the germline V gene. Trimming cost V 0 bases and J 6 bases, with 11 bases left between them. There are 14 residues in the CDR3. CDR3 amino acids: CASSLDIGGSEAFF. The DNA for the CDR3 is TGTGCCAGCAGCTTAGATATCGGGGGTTCTGAAGCTTTCTTT.

This rearrangement joins TRBV18 to TRBJ2-2, with D possibly matching TRBD1 (6 bases). The CDR3 has 14 residues. From germline, CDR1 is KGHSH and CDR2 LQKENI. V was clipped by 4 bases and J by 5 bases, with 11 bases between them. Written as DNA, the CDR3 is TGTGCCAGCTCACTACCCCAGGGGACCGGGGAGCTGTTTTTT. Its protein product is CASSLPQGTGELFF.

The chain couples TRBV20-1 to TRBJ1-4; D not certain. With 3 bases removed from V and 3 bases from J, the gap between germline ends came to 11 bases. There are 14 residues in the CDR3. CDR1 and CDR2 (germline): DFQATT, SNEGSKA (reference sequence). DNA of the CDR3: TGCAGTGCTAGTTACCCCGCGTCTAATGAAAAACTGTTTTTT. It specifies CSASYPASNEKLFF.

The V gene is TRBV27, the J gene TRBJ2-3; TRBD2 might be the D (6 bases). The CDR3 has 16 amino acids. Germline V gene sequence: CDR1 MNHEY, CDR2 SMNVEV (reference sequence). The V end lost 5 bases, the J end lost 3 bases, and 18 bases lay between the germline ends. CDR3 protein: CASSRSSVARTDTQYF. The CDR3 DNA reads TGTGCCAGCAGTCGGTCTAGCGTGGCTAGGACAGATACGCAGTATTTT.

The chain employs TRBV11-2 and TRBJ1-2; the D gene is possibly TRBD1 (6 bases). Germline V gene data show CDR1 as SGHAT and CDR2 as FQNNGV. With 4 bases removed from V and 7 bases from J, the gap between germline ends came to 19 bases. This CDR3 is 15 amino acids long. This CDR3 reads CASSSVRGKGGGYTF. The CDR3 bases are TGTGCCAGCAGCTCAGTTCGTGGAAAGGGGGGTGGCTACACCTTC.

The chain couples TRBV5-5 to TRBJ1-1, with D uncertain. Trimming pared 4 bases from V and 8 bases from J, leaving 12 bases between. This CDR3 has 12 amino acids. CDR1 and CDR2 from the germline V gene are SGHKS and YYEKEE (reference sequence). CDR3 amino acids: CASSIQLLEAFF. The CDR3 bases are TGTGCCAGCAGCATCCAGTTACTCGAAGCTTTCTTT.

The V call is TRBV4-1, the J call TRBJ1-1; the D is unclear. There are 14 residues in the CDR3. Germline lookup yields CDR1 MGHRA and CDR2 YSYEKL. V shed 1 base and J shed 0 bases, with 6 bases lying between them. CDR3 residues: CASSQGLLNTEAFF. CDR3 nucleotides: TGCGCCAGCAGCCAAGGGCTCTTGAACACTGAAGCTTTCTTT.

In nucleotides, the CDR3 is TGTGCCAGCAGTTACGATAGCGGTACCGGCACAGATACGCAGTATTTT. Translated, it gives CASSYDSGTGTDTQYF. The genes are TRBV6-5 and TRBJ2-3; maybe TRBD2 (6 bases). V lost 2 bases to trimming and J lost 1 base, with 13 bases between them. The CDR3 length is 16 residues. Germline V lookup: CDR1 MNHEY, CDR2 SVGAGI.

This chain connects TRBV28 to TRBJ2-2; 11 nucleotides agree with TRBD2. The ends lost 8 bases at V and 3 bases at J; junction bases unmatched: 8. The CDR3 totals 16 residues. Germline lookup yields CDR1 MDHEN and CDR2 SYDVKM. The CDR3 region has the DNA TGTGCCAGCTTCTCTCTAGCGGGGGGATACACCGGGGAGCTGTTTTTT. This gives the protein CASFSLAGGYTGELFF.

This rearrangement joins TRBV11-2 to TRBJ1-2, with no clear D. The length of the CDR3 is 15 residues. CDR1 is SGHAT and CDR2 is FQNNGV in the germline V gene. V dropped 5 bases and J dropped 1 base, with 14 bases sitting between them. DNA of the CDR3: TGTGCCAGCAGCCCCGTAGTGCGCAATAACTATGGCTACACCTTC. Amino acids: CASSPVVRNNYGYTF.

V and J are TRBV5-5 and TRBJ2-3, with TRBD2 matching over 7 bases. The V gene end was trimmed by 4 bases and the J gene end by 4 bases; junction bases not matched to a gene: 3. The CDR3 covers 13 residues. CDR1 is SGHKS and CDR2 is YYEKEE in the germline V gene (reference sequence). CDR3 sequence: CASSRAGADTQYF. As DNA, the CDR3 is TGTGCCAGCAGCCGGGCGGGGGCAGATACGCAGTATTTT.

V gene TRBV4-1 combines with J gene TRBJ1-5; maybe TRBD1 (6 bases). The germline V and J ends were trimmed by 4 bases and 5 bases, with 12 bases remaining between them. The CDR3 is made up of 14 amino acids. The germline CDR1 and CDR2 sequences are MGHRA and YSYEKL. DNA for the CDR3: TGCGCCAGCAGCCCCCGGGACATTTATCAGCCCCAGCATTTT. Translation: CASSPRDIYQPQHF.

The V and J genes are TRBV6-6 and TRBJ2-7, with D hard to call. Per the germline V gene, CDR1 is MNHNY and CDR2 is SVGAGI (reference sequence). The V end lost 0 bases, the J end lost 2 bases, and 5 bases lay between the germline ends. The CDR3 extends over 13 amino acids. The CDR3 nucleotides are TGTGCCAGCAGTTACTCCATAACCTACGAGCAGTACTTC. Translated, it gives CASSYSITYEQYF.